The entry that follows covers one TCR beta chain sequence. What it binds is not known. The data were taken from a study of T cell responses to AZD1222 COVID-19 vaccine. Overall study results and limits: Vaccination with two AZD1222 doses was followed by a rise in Spike-specific TCR breadth and depth. The study sampled repertoires only after the peak T cell response. Baseline seropositives among AZD1222 recipients totaled only 5 to 7.

Sequenced by immunoSEQ multiplex PCR; TCRdb stores in-frame clones only, minus some. The data show approximately 180,000 clones, around 94% seen once. This CDR3 has 17 residues. Germline CDR1 is SGHRS and CDR2 is YFSETQ. The germline V and J ends were trimmed by 0 bases and 3 bases, with 16 bases remaining between them. The chain has TRBV5-1 and TRBJ2-1, with D perhaps given as TRBD1 or TRBD2 (7 bases each). The source was peripheral blood, collected on day 0 of AZD1222 vaccination. The source of this sequence is an adult in good health. CDR3 coding DNA: TGCGCCAGCAGCTTGGCCCCCCAGGGGGGGGTCTACAATGAGCAGTTCTTC. Its translation is CASSLAPQGGVYNEQFF.